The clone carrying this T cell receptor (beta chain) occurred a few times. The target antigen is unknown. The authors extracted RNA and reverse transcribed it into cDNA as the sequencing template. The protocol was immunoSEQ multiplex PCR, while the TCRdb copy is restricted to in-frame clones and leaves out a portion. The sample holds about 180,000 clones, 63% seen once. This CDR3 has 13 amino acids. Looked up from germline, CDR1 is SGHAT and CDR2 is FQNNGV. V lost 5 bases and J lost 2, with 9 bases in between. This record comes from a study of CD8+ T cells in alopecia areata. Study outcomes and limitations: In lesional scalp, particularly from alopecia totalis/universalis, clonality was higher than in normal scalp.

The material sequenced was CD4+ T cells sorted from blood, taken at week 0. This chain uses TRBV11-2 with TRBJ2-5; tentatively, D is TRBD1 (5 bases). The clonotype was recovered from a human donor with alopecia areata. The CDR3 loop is CASSPRTQETQYF. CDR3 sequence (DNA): TGTGCCAGCAGCCCGAGGACACAAGAGACCCAGTACTTC.